The 30 T cell receptor beta chains reported below all come from one sample, sequenced in a study of blood T cells in healthy people across ages. Primers used in a second PCR of roughly 7 to 11 cycles were a sample-barcoded 5' primer and a J-beta primer mix. TCRdb used MiXCR to reprocess the 5' RACE reads, holding one entry per CDR3 protein. The sample shows 700,000 or so distinct CDR3 sequences, 20% to 25% of them seen only once. The material sequenced was blood. The receptors come from a man aged 65-85 years in good health.

This clonotype was seen only a few times. The CDR3 loop reads CASSLFRGREYETQYF. Written as DNA, the CDR3 is TGTGCCAGCAGCTTGTTCAGGGGGCGTGAATACGAGACCCAGTACTTC. J is TRBJ2-5 and V is TRBV11-2, with 8 bases identical to TRBD1. Looked up from germline, CDR1 is SGHAT and CDR2 is FQNNGV. V was pared by 3 bases and J by 5 bases, with 11 bases of the junction left unmatched. This CDR3 spans 16 amino acids.

This clonotype turned up a few times. This chain joins TRBV15 and TRBJ2-5; D is possibly TRBD1 (6 bases). The CDR3 consists of 18 residues. Germline values: CDR1 LNHNV, CDR2 YYDKDF (reference sequence). Trimming left V 5 bases short and J 7 bases short, with 29 bases between. Here the CDR3 reads CATSGDMRTNGVRGTQYF. CDR3 DNA: TGTGCCACCAGCGGGGACATGAGAACTAACGGCGTACGAGGGACCCAGTACTTC.

This clonotype was counted only a few times. V is TRBV29-1 and J is TRBJ2-1; either TRBD1 or TRBD2 may supply D (5 bases each). The CDR3 totals 14 residues. Deletions cut 3 bases from V and 7 bases from J, with 16 bases between. Germline CDR1 and CDR2: SQVTM and ANQGSEA. This CDR3 is CSVDFGASSNEQFF. CDR3 in DNA: TGCAGCGTTGATTTTGGGGCTAGCAGTAATGAGCAGTTCTTC.

This clonotype was counted between two and nine times. The J gene is TRBJ2-5, the V gene TRBV5-1; possible D gene TRBD1, 5 bases. The V gene lost 7 bases and the J gene lost 2 bases, with 12 bases spanning the gap. Germline loops: CDR1 SGHRS, CDR2 YFSETQ. The CDR3 totals 13 residues. The CDR3 spells CASGVGPQETQYF. The CDR3 DNA sequence: TGCGCCAGCGGCGTGGGGCCACAAGAGACCCAGTACTTC.

This chain uses TRBV7-6 with TRBJ2-7; D possibly corresponds to TRBD2 (5 bases). The CDR3 contains 16 residues. Per the germline V gene, CDR1 is SGHVS and CDR2 is FNYEAQ. V gave up 2 bases and J gave up 0 bases, with 14 bases separating them. The CDR3 reads CASSLNPGLSSYEQYF. For the CDR3, the DNA is TGTGCCAGCAGCTTAAACCCAGGACTGAGCTCCTACGAGCAGTACTTC.

This clonotype was detected ten times or more. The gene calls are TRBV29-1 and TRBJ2-3, with D possibly TRBD1 on 5 matching bases. Trimming shortened V by 6 bases and J by 6 bases, and 10 bases separated the two germline ends. CDR1 and CDR2 (germline): SQVTM, ANQGSEA. The CDR3 has 11 amino acids. The CDR3 coding sequence is TGCAGCGTCGGACACAGCGATACGCAGTATTTT. This codes for CSVGHSDTQYF.

This clonotype was detected only a few times. This sequence joins TRBV19 and TRBJ1-1; D may be TRBD1 (6 bases). The CDR3 contains 17 residues. Trimming removed 1 base from V and 2 bases from J, with 17 bases in between. Per the germline V gene, CDR1 is LNHDA and CDR2 is SQIVND (reference sequence). This CDR3 is CASSIVGGLWRNTEAFF. CDR3 DNA sequence: TGTGCCAGTAGTATAGTGGGGGGCCTGTGGCGTAACACTGAAGCTTTCTTT.

On this clonotype itself: The conserved phenylalanine or tryptophan is not found at the CDR3 terminus, so this likely reflects a read error. The genes are TRBV3-1 and TRBJ1-3; D might be TRBD1 (6 bases). Germline CDR1 reads LGHDT; CDR2 reads YNNKEL (reference sequence). Trimming took off 7 bases at V and 0 bases at J, with 13 bases between the two ends. This CDR3 region has 15 residues. The CDR3 bases are TGTGCCAGCAATCGACAGGCGAACTCTGGAAACACCATATATTTG. Amino acid sequence: CASNRQANSGNTIYL.

This clonotype has just a few counts. V gene TRBV20-1 combines with J gene TRBJ2-3; TRBD2 aligns across 9 bases. Germline-derived CDR1 and CDR2 are DFQATT and SNEGSKA (reference sequence). The CDR3 runs 15 residues. DNA for the CDR3: TGCAGCACCTTATTAGCGGGAGTAGGGGCAGATACGCAGTATTTT. It yields the protein CSTLLAGVGADTQYF.

In this sample, this clonotype turned up a few times. V usage is TRBV12-3 or TRBV12-4 and J usage is TRBJ1-5, with D unresolved. The ends were cut back, 3 bases at V and 4 bases at J, with 19 bases in the middle. CDR3 length: 17 residues. The CDR3 protein is CASSFGSGISRNQPQHF. CDR3 nucleotide sequence: TGTGCCAGCAGTTTTGGATCAGGTATATCTAGGAATCAGCCCCAGCATTTT.

This clonotype was seen ten or more times. The chain has TRBV11-2 and TRBJ1-2; D remains ambiguous. V dropped 5 bases and J dropped 6 bases, with 16 bases sitting between them. This CDR3 comprises 14 residues. The V gene's germline CDR1 is SGHAT and CDR2 FQNNGV. The chain's CDR3 is CASSPAQLGDGYTF. CDR3 DNA sequence: TGTGCCAGCAGCCCGGCGCAGCTGGGAGATGGCTACACCTTC.

There are a few counts of this clonotype. V is TRBV6-5 and J is TRBJ1-2, with 9 bases that match TRBD1. Germline CDR1 and CDR2: MNHEY and SVGAGI. Trimming took 6 bases from V and 4 from J; bases not matched to a gene: 6. The CDR3 contains 14 residues. For the CDR3, the DNA is TGTGCCAGCAGGGGACCGGGACAGGGCTATGGCTACACCTTC. It is translated as CASRGPGQGYGYTF.

For this clonotype: A much more abundant neighbour one base away suggests this may be a read error. This chain uses TRBV29-1 with TRBJ2-1; D possibly corresponds to TRBD2 (6 bases). Per the germline V gene, CDR1 is SQVTM and CDR2 is ANQGSEA. The CDR3 covers 13 residues. CDR3 in DNA: TGCAGCGCATCGACCGGGACTTCAAATGGGCAGTTCTTC. Translated, it gives CSASTGTSNGQFF.

The chain joins TRBV29-1 to TRBJ1-2; tentative D call: TRBD1 (6 bases). The CDR3 contains 12 residues. V gave up 5 bases and J gave up 0 bases, with 7 bases separating them. Germline CDR1 is SQVTM and CDR2 is ANQGSEA. Here the CDR3 DNA reads TGCAGCGTTAGGACAGCTAACTATGGCTACACCTTC. Its protein product is CSVRTANYGYTF.

This clonotype was recorded a few times. The CDR3 nucleotides are TGTGCCAGCAGTCCGCGGGTCGGGGTGAACTATGGCTACACCTTC. It is translated as CASSPRVGVNYGYTF. The chain employs TRBV12-3 or TRBV12-4 and TRBJ1-2; D is unresolved. This CDR3 contains 15 residues. Trimming took off 5 bases at V and 2 bases at J, with 15 bases between the two ends.

The chain links TRBV24-1 to TRBJ2-5, with 10 positions matching TRBD2. Germline-derived CDR1 and CDR2 are KGHDR and SFDVKD. The CDR3 runs to 16 residues. The trim removed 4 bases at V and 4 bases at J, leaving 8 bases unmatched. The CDR3 protein is CATSERRTSGGETQYF. Here the CDR3 DNA reads TGTGCCACCAGTGAACGTCGGACTAGCGGTGGAGAGACCCAGTACTTC.

In this sample, this clonotype turned up a few times. This chain connects TRBV29-1 to TRBJ2-2, with D hard to call. V was trimmed by 0 bases and J by 0 bases, leaving 11 bases between them. The CDR3 length is 16 residues. Per the germline V gene, CDR1 is SQVTM and CDR2 is ANQGSEA. CDR3 sequence (DNA): TGCAGCGTTGAAGATCGTGAAAGAACGAACACCGGGGAGCTGTTTTTT. It is translated as CSVEDRERTNTGELFF.

This clonotype was found a few times. The chain uses TRBV14 and TRBJ2-7, with TRBD1 matching over 11 bases. V trimming: 0 bases; J trimming: 5 bases; junction bases outside the gene matches: 9. Germline CDR1 SGHDN, CDR2 FVKESK. The CDR3 runs to 17 residues. The CDR3 sequence: CASSQDLGTGGLHEQYF. CDR3 in DNA: TGTGCCAGCAGCCAAGATTTAGGGACAGGGGGTCTCCACGAGCAGTACTTC.

This clonotype was counted between two and nine times. At one end the junction does not follow the germline gene, possibly because of a read error. The rearrangement links TRBV20-1 to TRBJ2-5, with 7 nucleotides matching TRBD1. This CDR3 is 13 amino acids long. Germline values: CDR1 DFQATT, CDR2 SNEGSKA (reference sequence). Written as DNA, the CDR3 is TGTACTGCGAGGGACAGCTTCGGGGAGACCCAGTACTTC. Its protein product is CTARDSFGETQYF.

On this clonotype itself: At one boundary the junction diverges from the germline segment, which might be a read error. As DNA, the CDR3 is TGTGCCAGTAGTTACTCGATGGGGACAGGGTACGAGCAGTACTTC. Translating gives CASSYSMGTGYEQYF. The rearrangement uses TRBV6-5 and TRBJ2-7, with TRBD1 identical over 9 bases. Per germline, CDR1 MNHEY and CDR2 SVGAGI. This CDR3 comprises 15 residues.

This clonotype was observed a few times. This chain uses TRBV6-5 with TRBJ1-2; TRBD1 is a possible D gene (5 bases). From germline, CDR1 is MNHEY and CDR2 SVGAGI. Trimming shortened V by 2 bases and J by 4 bases, and 20 bases separated the two germline ends. The CDR3 contains 17 residues. The chain's CDR3 is CASSYSRRQPGGYGYTF. DNA for the CDR3: TGTGCCAGCAGTTACAGTAGGCGACAGCCCGGGGGCTATGGCTACACCTTC.

The table lists this clonotype with a few counts. The gene calls are TRBV9 and TRBJ2-5; D possibly corresponds to TRBD2 (6 bases). The germline V gene encodes CDR1 SGDLS and CDR2 YYNGEE. The ends were cut back, 3 bases at V and 5 bases at J, with 17 bases in the middle. This CDR3 is built from 15 residues. DNA for the CDR3: TGTGCCAGCAGCGAGTATTGGGGGGATCGGGAGACCCAGTACTTC. Translated, it gives CASSEYWGDRETQYF.

This chain links TRBV6-5 with TRBJ1-2, with D hard to call. V was pared by 2 bases and J by 2 bases, with 9 bases between. CDR1 MNHEY and CDR2 SVGAGI come from the germline V gene. The CDR3 runs to 14 residues. The CDR3 bases are TGTGCCAGCAGTTACAACCCTCGGAACTATGGCTACACCTTC. It yields the protein CASSYNPRNYGYTF.

The table lists this clonotype with many counts. The chain couples TRBV7-2 to TRBJ2-5, with D possibly TRBD1 on 6 matching bases. Germline V gene lookup returns CDR1 SGHTA and CDR2 FQGNSA. The CDR3 totals 17 residues. Trimming removed 5 bases at V and 4 bases at J, with 23 bases between. The CDR3 region is CASSPLGLLVQGETQYF. In DNA form, the CDR3 reads TGTGCCAGCAGCCCCCTGGGGTTATTGGTACAGGGAGAGACCCAGTACTTC.

The chain employs TRBV7-9 and TRBJ2-2, with a weak D call TRBD2 (6 bases). Germline values: CDR1 SEHNR, CDR2 FQNEAQ (reference sequence). V shed 0 bases and J shed 5 bases, with 13 bases lying between them. The CDR3 consists of 16 residues. The chain's CDR3 is CASSLAGLLTTGELFF. The CDR3 DNA reads TGTGCCAGCAGCTTAGCGGGACTTCTTACAACCGGGGAGCTGTTTTTT.

V usage is TRBV4-3 and J usage is TRBJ2-2, with 7 bases that match TRBD2. From germline, CDR1 is LGHNA and CDR2 YSLEER. The CDR3 consists of 17 residues. V trimming: 0 bases; J trimming: 4 bases; junction bases outside the gene matches: 8. The CDR3 here is CASSQDGAGVRTGELFF. The CDR3 region has the DNA TGCGCCAGCAGCCAAGACGGCGCGGGAGTTCGCACCGGGGAGCTGTTTTTT.

The rearrangement links TRBV6-6 to TRBJ2-3, with TRBD2 matching 9 bases. CDR1 is MNHNY and CDR2 is SVGAGI in the germline V gene (reference sequence). The CDR3 covers 15 residues. With V trimmed by 6 bases and J by 0 bases, 4 bases remained unmatched. CDR3 in amino acids: CASRSSGDSTDTQYF. DNA for the CDR3: TGTGCCAGCAGGTCTAGCGGGGATAGCACAGATACGCAGTATTTT.

This clonotype was detected ten times or more. CDR3 protein: CASSPLDGANVLTF. The CDR3 bases are TGCGCCAGCAGTCCACTGGATGGGGCCAACGTCCTGACTTTC. This rearrangement joins TRBV5-1 to TRBJ2-6, with no clear D. From germline, CDR1 is SGHRS and CDR2 YFSETQ. The V end was cut by 5 bases, the J end by 3 bases, with 9 bases between. This CDR3 region has 14 residues.

This clonotype was picked up a small number of times. V gene TRBV3-1 combines with J gene TRBJ1-1, with D perhaps TRBD1 (5 bases). The CDR3 loop spans 15 amino acids. Germline CDR1 LGHDT, CDR2 YNNKEL (reference sequence). V was cut by 1 base and J by 4 bases, with 13 bases left in between. The CDR3: CASSQVHGGFTEAFF. The CDR3 DNA reads TGTGCCAGCAGCCAAGTACACGGGGGTTTCACTGAAGCTTTCTTT.

V gene TRBV18 combines with J gene TRBJ2-3; D is perhaps TRBD1 (6 bases). The V gene lost 3 bases and the J gene lost 5 bases, with 12 bases spanning the gap. CDR1 KGHSH and CDR2 LQKENI come from the germline V gene. The length of the CDR3 is 14 residues. The CDR3 sequence is CASSPPTGQDTQYF. For the CDR3, the DNA is TGTGCCAGCTCACCGCCCACGGGACAAGATACGCAGTATTTT.